The 28 T cell receptor beta chains below all came from one sample that was sequenced in a study of glioma-infiltrating T cells after dendritic cell vaccination. Sequencing used immunoSEQ multiplex PCR; TCRdb keeps in-frame clones, though not all of them. The sample has fewer than 50,000 clones, approximately 85% seen once. Source: blood, taken before dendritic cell vaccination. The origin of the receptors is a human donor with glioblastoma.

The chain couples TRBV7-9 to TRBJ1-1; D gene uncertain. Trimming shortened V by 5 bases and J by 1 base, and 14 bases separated the two germline ends. The CDR3 has 15 amino acids. The germline V gene has CDR1 SEHNR and CDR2 FQNEAQ (reference sequence). This chain's CDR3 is CASSPVRQKNTEAFF. CDR3 nucleotide sequence: TGTGCCAGCAGCCCTGTAAGACAAAAGAACACTGAAGCTTTCTTT.

The sample holds a few counts of this clone. V gene TRBV30 combines with J gene TRBJ2-3; D ambiguous. This CDR3 spans 14 amino acids. In germline, CDR1 is GTSNPN, CDR2 SVGIG (reference sequence). Trimming removed 0 bases at V and 0 bases at J, with 7 bases between. For the CDR3, the DNA is TGTGCCTGGAGTGTACGCGGTAGCACAGATACGCAGTATTTT. It codes for CAWSVRGSTDTQYF.

The gene calls are TRBV15 and TRBJ1-2; maybe TRBD1 (6 bases). With 3 bases removed from V and 8 bases from J, the gap between germline ends came to 19 bases. The CDR3 is 15 amino acids. From germline, CDR1 is LNHNV and CDR2 YYDKDF (reference sequence). This CDR3 is CATSRGTSRGEGYTF. The CDR3 coding sequence is TGTGCCACCAGCAGGGGGACATCGAGGGGAGAGGGCTACACCTTC.

The gene calls are TRBV6-5 and TRBJ1-2, with 7 positions matching TRBD1. From germline, CDR1 is MNHEY and CDR2 SVGAGI. This CDR3 has 16 amino acids. J was trimmed by 3 bases and V by 4 bases; bases with no gene match: 11. In DNA form, the CDR3 reads TGTGCCAGCAGTTCCCCTAAAAGACAGGGCGACTATGGCTACACCTTC. Residues: CASSSPKRQGDYGYTF.

This chain links TRBV7-2 with TRBJ2-7, with D possibly being TRBD1 (7 bases). The CDR3 runs to 18 residues. Germline-derived CDR1 and CDR2 are SGHTA and FQGNSA. V was clipped by 1 base and J by 3 bases, with 22 bases between them. As DNA, the CDR3 is TGTGCCAGCAGCTTAGTAGCGGCAGGGGGAGCTGGGAACTACGAGCAGTACTTC. Translated: CASSLVAAGGAGNYEQYF.

Written as DNA, the CDR3 is TGCAGCGTTGCACAGGGAAGCAGCAATCAGCCCCAGCATTTT. This gives the protein CSVAQGSSNQPQHF. The chain combines TRBV29-1 with TRBJ1-5, with D maybe TRBD1 (6 bases). The CDR3 totals 14 residues. Trimming left V 4 bases short and J 1 base short, with 11 bases between. Per germline, CDR1 SQVTM and CDR2 ANQGSEA.

The chain couples TRBV25-1 to TRBJ2-5; D is perhaps TRBD1 (7 bases). Trimming removed 10 bases at V and 5 bases at J, with 23 bases between. The germline gives CDR1 MGHDK, CDR2 SYGVNS. The CDR3 extends over 15 amino acids. The CDR3 DNA follows: TGTGCCACCTCCACTAATGGCAGGGGGGAGGAGACCCAGTACTTC. It yields the protein CATSTNGRGEETQYF.

The rearrangement uses TRBV11-3 and TRBJ2-5; D possibly corresponds to TRBD1 (6 bases). Germline CDR1 is SGHNT and CDR2 is YENEEA. The CDR3 length is 16 residues. The ends were cut back, 1 base at V and 2 bases at J, with 14 bases in the middle. CDR3 nucleotide sequence: TGTGCCAGCAGCTTAGGGCTTGACAGGTTTCAAGAGACCCAGTACTTC. Residues: CASSLGLDRFQETQYF.

The chain has TRBV14 and TRBJ2-7; D possibly corresponds to TRBD1 (6 bases). Germline-derived CDR1 and CDR2 are SGHDN and FVKESK. CDR3 length equals 15 residues. The V gene lost 4 bases and the J gene lost 2 bases, with 15 bases spanning the gap. The CDR3 here is CASSPSLAGAYEQYF. For the CDR3, the DNA is TGTGCCAGCAGCCCTAGCCTGGCAGGGGCCTACGAGCAGTACTTC. Using reference TRBV14 and TRBJ2-7 for the parts outside the CDR3, the full variable domain is EAGVTQFPSHSVIEKGQTVTLRCDPISGHDNLYWYRRVMGKEIKFLLHFVKESKQDESGMPNNRFLAERTGGTYSTLKVQPAELEDSGVYFCASSPSLAGAYEQYFGPGTRLTVT.

CDR3 coding DNA: TGTGCCAGCAGCTCCCACATGAACACTGAAGCTTTCTTT. It is translated as CASSSHMNTEAFF. The V call is TRBV11-3, the J call TRBJ1-1, with unresolved D. Trimming took off 4 bases at V and 0 bases at J, with 6 bases between the two ends. The germline CDR1 and CDR2 sequences are SGHNT and YENEEA. The CDR3 runs 13 residues.

The V gene is TRBV7-9, the J gene TRBJ2-5; 12 bases are shared with TRBD1. The CDR3 consists of 16 residues. The germline V gene encodes CDR1 SEHNR and CDR2 FQNEAQ (reference sequence). J gave up 5 bases and V 8 bases, and 12 bases lay outside the gene matches. The chain's CDR3 is CASEAGGQGARETQYF. The CDR3 region has the DNA TGTGCCAGCGAGGCTGGGGGACAGGGGGCTCGGGAGACCCAGTACTTC.

This chain links TRBV7-2 with TRBJ2-7; 8 bases line up with TRBD1. The germline CDR1 and CDR2 sequences are SGHTA and FQGNSA. V was clipped by 7 bases and J by 7 bases; unmatched bases: 15. The CDR3 extends over 15 amino acids. The CDR3 DNA reads as TGTGCCAGCAATCCAACCGGGACAGGAACTGTGGAGCAGTACTTC. It encodes CASNPTGTGTVEQYF.

The V gene is TRBV11-2, the J gene TRBJ1-2, with D possibly matching TRBD1 (6 bases). The V and J ends lost 3 bases and 2 bases respectively, with 7 bases between them. This CDR3 is built from 13 residues. CDR1 and CDR2 (germline): SGHAT, FQNNGV. The CDR3 nucleotides are TGTGCCAGCAGCTTCAGGGGAAACTATGGCTACACCTTC. Protein: CASSFRGNYGYTF.

This clone came up a few times. The chain is built from TRBV19 and TRBJ1-5, with no clear D. The CDR3 has 14 amino acids. Per germline, CDR1 LNHDA and CDR2 SQIVND (reference sequence). V was trimmed by 3 bases and J by 7 bases, leaving 13 bases between them. DNA for the CDR3: TGTGCCAGTAGTATTGTTGGGCTTGGGCAGCCCCAGCATTTT. Its translation is CASSIVGLGQPQHF.

V is TRBV30 and J is TRBJ2-3; D unclear. Germline V lookup: CDR1 GTSNPN, CDR2 SVGIG (reference sequence). The V end lost 4 bases, the J end lost 2 bases, and 10 bases lay between the germline ends. The CDR3 runs 13 residues. As DNA, the CDR3 is TGTGCCTGGACCTACGATCTCACAGATACGCAGTATTTT. Translation: CAWTYDLTDTQYF.

This sequence joins TRBV30 and TRBJ1-2, with a tentative D call TRBD1 (6 bases). V lost 8 bases and J 8 bases, leaving 21 bases between the germline ends. CDR1 and CDR2 (germline): GTSNPN, SVGIG (reference sequence). The CDR3 spans 13 residues. The CDR3 protein is CAGEGGTQGGYTF. CDR3 sequence (DNA): TGTGCCGGGGAGGGGGGCACCCAGGGGGGCTACACCTTC.

This chain connects TRBV19 to TRBJ1-4; TRBD1 agrees at 9 bases. Germline V gene data show CDR1 as LNHDA and CDR2 as SQIVND (reference sequence). This CDR3 is 15 amino acids long. The V and J ends lost 6 bases and 3 bases, in that order; junction bases with no gene match: 5. Here the CDR3 reads CASRTQGAANEKLFF. The CDR3 DNA reads as TGTGCCAGTAGAACACAGGGGGCGGCTAATGAAAAACTGTTTTTT.

This chain connects TRBV5-1 to TRBJ1-6, with TRBD1 identical over 9 bases. The CDR3 contains 15 residues. With 4 bases clipped from V and 10 bases from J, the junction kept 9 bases outside the gene matches. CDR1 and CDR2 (germline): SGHRS, YFSETQ. CDR3 bases: TGCGCCAGCAGCCCCAAGACAGGGGGACGGTCACCCCTCCACTTT. Translated: CASSPKTGGRSPLHF.

The rearrangement uses TRBV10-3 and TRBJ2-2; a weak D match, TRBD1 (6 bases). The V and J ends lost 7 bases and 7 bases respectively, with 16 bases between them. Germline loops: CDR1 ENHRY, CDR2 SYGVKD. The CDR3 has 14 residues. The CDR3 protein is CAIKVGTSHGELFF. In DNA form, the CDR3 reads TGTGCCATCAAAGTAGGGACAAGCCACGGGGAGCTGTTTTTT.

The chain is built from TRBV10-3 and TRBJ1-2; D is unresolved. This CDR3 is built from 13 residues. V was trimmed by 4 bases and J by 4 bases, leaving 10 bases between them. Germline CDR1 ENHRY, CDR2 SYGVKD. The DNA for the CDR3 is TGTGCCATCAGTGTAGCGGAGGCCTATGGCTACACCTTC. It is translated as CAISVAEAYGYTF.

This chain links TRBV5-3 with TRBJ2-1, with 8 bases aligning to TRBD2. TRBV5-3 is given ORF status, its function remaining uncertain. J was trimmed by 4 bases and V by 0 bases; bases with no gene match: 15. The CDR3 consists of 19 residues. This CDR3 is CARSLVASGLDGEYNEQFF. In nucleotides, the CDR3 is TGTGCCAGAAGCTTGGTGGCTAGCGGGTTGGATGGGGAATACAATGAGCAGTTCTTC.

A few counts support this clone. The rearrangement uses TRBV6-1 and TRBJ1-1, with D perhaps TRBD1 (5 bases). The germline gives CDR1 MNHNS, CDR2 SASEGT. This CDR3 contains 12 residues. Trimming removed 8 bases from V and 11 bases from J, with 18 bases in between. CDR3 in amino acids: CASDRAGGSAFF. The CDR3, as DNA: TGTGCCAGCGATAGGGCGGGGGGTAGCGCTTTCTTT.

The chain carries TRBV5-4 and TRBJ2-3, with D maybe TRBD1 (6 bases). The CDR3 has 15 residues. Germline V lookup: CDR1 SGHNT, CDR2 YYREEE (reference sequence). V lost 4 bases, J lost 0 bases, and 12 bases lay in between. CDR3 nucleotides: TGTGCCAGCAGCGGCAGGGGATATAGCACAGATACGCAGTATTTT. Its translation is CASSGRGYSTDTQYF.

The rearrangement links TRBV7-2 to TRBJ1-2, with 7 bases identical to TRBD1. This CDR3 contains 14 residues. Germline values: CDR1 SGHTA, CDR2 FQGNSA. V lost 5 bases, J lost 8 bases, and 11 bases stayed unmatched. CDR3 coding DNA: TGTGCCAGCAGCCCCCAGGGGGGTGGGAGGGGCTACACCTTC. It translates to CASSPQGGGRGYTF.

The chain links TRBV2 to TRBJ1-3; D is unresolved. In germline, CDR1 is SNHLY, CDR2 FYNNEI. Trimming cost V 0 bases and J 1 base, with 13 bases left between them. CDR3 length equals 17 residues. CDR3 in amino acids: CASSEAPGVRSGNTIYF. As DNA, the CDR3 is TGTGCCAGCAGTGAAGCGCCCGGGGTACGGTCTGGAAACACCATATATTTT.

The rearrangement uses TRBV5-1 and TRBJ2-3; 8 bases fit TRBD2. Germline V gives CDR1 SGHRS, CDR2 YFSETQ. V trimming: 4 bases; J trimming: 4 bases; junction bases outside the gene matches: 14. This CDR3 is built from 17 residues. CDR3 coding DNA: TGCGCCAGCAGCCCATATAGCGGGGAGGGCCGCCCAGATACGCAGTATTTT. Its translation: CASSPYSGEGRPDTQYF. Full variable domain (rest looked up from reference TRBV5-1 and TRBJ2-3): KAGVTQTPRYLIKTRGQQVTLSCSPISGHRSVSWYQQTPGQGLQFLFEYFSETQRNKGNFPGRFSGRQFSNSRSEMNVSTLELGDSALYLCASSPYSGEGRPDTQYFGPGTRLTVL.

This chain links TRBV13 with TRBJ2-1; 7 bases agree with TRBD2. The ends lost 4 bases at V and 3 bases at J; junction bases unmatched: 3. The CDR3 covers 14 residues. Germline CDR1 PRHDT, CDR2 FYEKMQ (reference sequence). The CDR3 bases are TGTGCCAGCAGCTCCGGACTAGACTACAATGAGCAGTTCTTC. Protein sequence: CASSSGLDYNEQFF.

This rearrangement joins TRBV18 to TRBJ1-1; 7 bases are shared with TRBD1. Germline CDR1 KGHSH, CDR2 LQKENI. The trim removed 5 bases at V and 1 base at J, leaving 7 bases unmatched. CDR3 size: 15 residues. CDR3 region: CASSAGTATNTEAFF. CDR3 DNA: TGTGCCAGCTCAGCTGGGACAGCAACGAACACTGAAGCTTTCTTT.